This T cell receptor beta chain was recovered during a study of T-cell reconstitution after alpha-beta-depleted transplantation in children. Whole-study results and caveats: At day 60, the high TCRbeta diversity found in some patients originated from recipient T cells and thymic progenitors that had survived. Alpha-beta T cells about two months after transplant reportedly derived from several hundred expanded graft clones. From newly produced T cells came most of the T-cell counts and diversity one year after transplant.

For TCRbeta, the library was prepared with unique molecular identifiers. TCRdb re-called the PCR reads with MiXCR, one entry per CDR3 protein. The table has under 750,000 distinct CDR3 sequences, 23% seen once; the top ten hold roughly 13%. Trimming removed 1 base at V and 5 bases at J, with 14 bases between. This CDR3 spans 15 amino acids. The germline V gene encodes CDR1 SEHNR and CDR2 FQNEAQ (reference sequence). As for this clonotype: Antigen specificity is unknown.

The V gene is TRBV7-9, the J gene TRBJ2-5; D uncertain. This TCR came from a boy under two years old who had a stem cell transplant for acute myeloid leukemia, so the T cells may come from the graft donor. Sample: PBMCs, mostly from graft donor cells, taken 360 days after TCRalphabeta/CD19-depleted stem cell transplant. CDR3 region: CASSLVETPRETQYF. DNA of the CDR3: TGTGCCAGCAGCTTAGTCGAGACTCCCAGGGAGACCCAGTACTTC.